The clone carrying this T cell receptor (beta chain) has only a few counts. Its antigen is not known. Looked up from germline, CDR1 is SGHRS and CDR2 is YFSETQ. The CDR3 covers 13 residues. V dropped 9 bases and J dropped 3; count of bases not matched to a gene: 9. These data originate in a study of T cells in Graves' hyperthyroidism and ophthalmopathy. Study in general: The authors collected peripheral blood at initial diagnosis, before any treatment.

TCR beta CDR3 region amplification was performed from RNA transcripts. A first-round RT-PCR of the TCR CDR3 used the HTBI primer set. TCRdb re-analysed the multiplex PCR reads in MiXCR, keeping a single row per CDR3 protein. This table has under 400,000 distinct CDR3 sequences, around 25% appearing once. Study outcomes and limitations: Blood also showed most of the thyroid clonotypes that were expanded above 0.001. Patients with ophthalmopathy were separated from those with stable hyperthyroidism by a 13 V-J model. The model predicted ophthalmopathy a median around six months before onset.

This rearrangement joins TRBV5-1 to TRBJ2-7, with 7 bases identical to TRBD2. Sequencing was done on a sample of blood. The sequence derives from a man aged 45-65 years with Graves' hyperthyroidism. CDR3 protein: CAIRGPGGYEQYF. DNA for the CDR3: TGCGCCATCCGAGGACCGGGAGGCTACGAGCAGTACTTC.